The 5 T cell receptor beta chains listed next were all sequenced from one sample in a study of cytomegalovirus exposure and HLA in healthy donors (dated by TCRdb to about 2017). Libraries were built with the immunoSEQ multiplex PCR assay. A mixture of 60 forward primers for TCR Vbeta segments and 13 reverse primers for TCR Jbeta segments was used in the multiplex PCR. Sourced from immuneACCESS, this table was stored by TCRdb with only in-frame sequences that have V and J called. A share of the clones is absent; for the studies checked, an unresolved V gene accounts for under half, and the remainder has no known explanation. The sample table holds approximately 110,000 clones, of which around two thirds were seen once. The ten largest clones add up to around 5% of the sample. Sequencing used PBMCs. The receptors originated from a man aged 55 to 70 in good health and CMV-seropositive.

This clone has only a few counts. The J gene is TRBJ2-5, the V gene TRBV5-4; 7 positions agree with TRBD2. CDR1 SGHNT and CDR2 YYREEE come from the germline V gene (reference sequence). This CDR3 is 13 amino acids long. V dropped 2 bases and J dropped 11; count of bases not matched to a gene: 9. The DNA for the CDR3 is TGTGCCAGCAGCTTAGCGGGGCAATGGGAGCAGTACTTC. This translates into CASSLAGQWEQYF.

The chain combines TRBV28 with TRBJ2-7; 7 bases align to TRBD2. Germline V lookup: CDR1 MDHEN, CDR2 SYDVKM. This CDR3 contains 13 residues. Germline trimming cut 5 bases from V and 12 bases from J; bases unmatched to any gene: 13. CDR3 in amino acids: CASSPYLVGRGYF. The CDR3 coding sequence is TGTGCCAGCAGTCCCTATCTTGTGGGGAGGGGGTACTTC. Variable domain in full (rest from reference TRBV28 and TRBJ2-7): DVKVTQSSRYLVKRTGEKVFLECVQDMDHENMFWYRQDPGLGLRLIYFSYDVKMKEKGDIPEGYSVSREKKERFSLILESASTNQTSMYLCASSPYLVGRGYFGPGTRLTVT.

V gene TRBV6-1 combines with J gene TRBJ1-2; perhaps TRBD1 as D (6 bases). The germline V gene has CDR1 MNHNS and CDR2 SASEGT. The CDR3 consists of 15 residues. Trimming pared 1 base from V and 6 bases from J, leaving 15 bases between. DNA of the CDR3: TGTGCCAGCAGTGAAGGGACAGCAGGTCATAATGGCTACACCTTC. Its protein is CASSEGTAGHNGYTF.

The chain employs TRBV5-6 and TRBJ1-4, with D unresolved. This CDR3 comprises 15 residues. Trimming pared 1 base from V and 4 bases from J, leaving 11 bases between. Germline CDR1 reads SGHDT; CDR2 reads YYEEEE. The DNA for the CDR3 is TGTGCCAGCAGCTTGTCCGGGGTTGGTAATGAAAAACTGTTTTTT. Translating it yields CASSLSGVGNEKLFF.

The V gene is TRBV6-5, the J gene TRBJ2-1, with a possible D match to TRBD2 (5 bases). Trimming stripped 6 bases from V and 2 bases from J, with 8 bases between. There are 13 residues in the CDR3. The germline gives CDR1 MNHEY, CDR2 SVGAGI. CDR3 in amino acids: CASRLDPYNEQFF. In DNA form, the CDR3 reads TGTGCCAGCAGACTAGATCCCTACAATGAGCAGTTCTTC.